Here is one T cell receptor beta chain with its context. As yet, its antigen is unknown. This record belongs to a study of early T cells in non-severe SARS-CoV-2 infection. On the study more broadly: Chains were not paired, and sequencing was done on bulk RNA from unsorted whole blood. The study's findings and limits: Reliance on VDJdb matching favored anti-spike CD8 responses; private and CD4 specificities were missed.

TCRdb called the 5' RACE reads again in MiXCR, with one record for every CDR3 protein. This table holds around 58,000 distinct CDR3 sequences, about 13% found once. The CDR3 is 13 amino acids. Losses at the gene ends were 5 bases for V and 12 bases for J; bases not matched to a gene: 11. Germline-derived CDR1 and CDR2 are MNHEY and SVGEGT. This chain uses TRBV6-2 or TRBV6-3 with TRBJ2-7, with 9 bases identical to TRBD2. The sample was whole blood. This receptor was identified in an adult who was a healthcare worker with PCR-confirmed SARS-CoV-2 infection or an uninfected control (not recorded which). The CDR3 sequence is CASSPGLAGPSYF. The CDR3 nucleotides are TGTGCCAGCAGTCCAGGTCTAGCGGGGCCCTCGTACTTC.